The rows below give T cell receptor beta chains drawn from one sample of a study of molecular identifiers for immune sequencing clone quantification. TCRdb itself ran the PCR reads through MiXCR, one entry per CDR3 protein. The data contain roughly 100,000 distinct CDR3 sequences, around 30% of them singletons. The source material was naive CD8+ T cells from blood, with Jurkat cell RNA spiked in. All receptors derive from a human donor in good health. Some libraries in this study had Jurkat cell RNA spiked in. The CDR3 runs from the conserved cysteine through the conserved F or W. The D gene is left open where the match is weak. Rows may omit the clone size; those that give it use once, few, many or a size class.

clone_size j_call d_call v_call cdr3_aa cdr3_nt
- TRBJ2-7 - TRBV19 CASSMGTRRYEQYF TGTGCCAGTAGTATGGGGACGAGGCGGTACGAGCAGTACTTC
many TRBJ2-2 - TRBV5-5 CASSLGFTGELFF TGTGCCAGCAGCTTGGGTTTTACCGGGGAGCTGTTTTTT
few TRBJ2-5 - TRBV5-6 CASSSWAGTQYF TGTGCCAGCAGCTCCTGGGCCGGGACCCAGTACTTC
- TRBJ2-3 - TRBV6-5 CASSYPSTDTQYF TGTGCCAGCAGTTACCCCTCCACAGATACGCAGTATTTT
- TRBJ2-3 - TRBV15 CATSRDLTDTQYF TGTGCCACCAGCCGGGACCTCACAGATACGCAGTATTTT
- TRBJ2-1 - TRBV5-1 CASSLGSQGYSYNEQFF TGCGCCAGCAGCTTGGGGTCCCAGGGATACTCCTACAATGAGCAGTTCTTC
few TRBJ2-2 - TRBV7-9 CASSLGGTRNTGELFF TGTGCCAGCAGCTTAGGAGGGACCAGGAACACCGGGGAGCTGTTTTTT
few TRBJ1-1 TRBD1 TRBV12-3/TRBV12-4 CASSSGQGGTRGTEAFF TGTGCCAGCAGCTCGGGACAGGGGGGGACCAGGGGCACTGAAGCTTTCTTT
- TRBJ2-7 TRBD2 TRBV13 CASSFLAEDPGGSYEQYF TGTGCCAGCAGCTTCTTAGCGGAGGACCCGGGAGGCTCCTACGAGCAGTACTTC
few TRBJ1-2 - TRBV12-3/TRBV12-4 CASNLGGGLRGYTF TGTGCCAGCAATCTGGGGGGGGGGCTGCGTGGCTACACCTTC
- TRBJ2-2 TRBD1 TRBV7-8 CASSWTGSDTGELFF TGTGCCAGCAGTTGGACAGGGTCCGACACCGGGGAGCTGTTTTTT
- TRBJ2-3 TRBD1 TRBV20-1 CSARDIRGMSEDTQYF TGCAGTGCTAGAGATATCAGGGGGATGAGTGAAGATACGCAGTATTTT
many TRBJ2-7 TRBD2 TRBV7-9 CASSSGLAGTYEQYF TGTGCCAGCAGCAGCGGACTAGCGGGAACCTACGAGCAGTACTTC
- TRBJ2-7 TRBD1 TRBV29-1 CSVEDSDRGQYEQYF TGCAGCGTTGAAGATTCGGACAGGGGGCAATACGAGCAGTACTTC
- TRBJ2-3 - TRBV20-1 CSAQGPEAPDTQYF TGCAGTGCACAGGGACCGGAGGCCCCAGATACGCAGTATTTT
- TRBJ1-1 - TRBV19 CATTDGPPEWNTEAFF TGTGCCACTACGGACGGGCCGCCGGAGTGGAACACTGAAGCTTTCTTT
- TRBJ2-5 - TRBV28 CASRRGNQETQYF TGTGCCAGCCGGAGGGGGAACCAAGAGACCCAGTACTTC
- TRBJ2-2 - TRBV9 CARSVLLGADTGELFF TGTGCCAGGAGCGTGCTTTTGGGGGCCGACACCGGGGAGCTGTTTTTT
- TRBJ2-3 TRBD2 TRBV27 CASSYSSGRITDTQYF TGTGCCAGCAGCTACTCTAGCGGGAGGATCACAGATACGCAGTATTTT
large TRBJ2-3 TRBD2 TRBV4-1 CASSQREGAADTQYF TGCGCCAGCAGCCAGCGGGAGGGTGCAGCAGATACGCAGTATTTT
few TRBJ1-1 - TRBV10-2 CASSESKWGVEAFF TGCGCCAGCAGTGAGTCGAAGTGGGGGGTCGAAGCTTTCTTT
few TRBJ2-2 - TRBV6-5 CASSFLQGPGELFF TGTGCCAGCAGTTTCCTACAGGGACCCGGGGAGCTGTTTTTT
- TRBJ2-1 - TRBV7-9 CASSPMGPTAVSEQFF TGTGCCAGCAGCCCGATGGGCCCCACGGCTGTATCTGAGCAGTTCTTC
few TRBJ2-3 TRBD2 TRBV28 CASSLFSGSIPDTQYF TGTGCCAGCAGTTTATTTAGCGGGAGCATCCCAGATACGCAGTATTTT
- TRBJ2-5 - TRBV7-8 CASSLVRAETQYF TGTGCCAGCAGCTTAGTGAGGGCCGAGACCCAGTACTTC
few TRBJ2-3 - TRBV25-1 CASSVHNPPRGATQYF TGTGCCAGCAGTGTACACAACCCCCCCCGGGGCGCTACGCAGTATTTT
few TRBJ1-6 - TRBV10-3 CAISDGGTYSPLHF TGTGCCATCAGTGATGGGGGGACGTATTCACCCCTCCACTTT
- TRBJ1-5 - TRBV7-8 CASSLSSSQPQQF TGTGCCAGCAGCCTATCAAGTAGTCAGCCCCAGCAATTT
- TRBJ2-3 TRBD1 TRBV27 CASSPWTGGLDTQYF TGTGCCAGCAGTCCCTGGACAGGGGGATTAGATACGCAGTATTTT
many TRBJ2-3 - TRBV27 CASAPGLSYTSQYF TGTGCCAGCGCTCCGGGACTTAGTTATACGTCGCAGTATTTT
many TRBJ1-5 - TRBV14 CASSLPGEANQPQHF TGTGCCAGCAGCCTACCCGGGGAGGCCAATCAGCCCCAGCATTTT
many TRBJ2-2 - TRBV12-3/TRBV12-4 CASSLVGPGELFF TGTGCCAGCAGCCTCGTGGGGCCCGGGGAGCTGTTTTTT
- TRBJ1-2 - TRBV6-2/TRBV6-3 CASSYSMYYTF TGTGCCAGCAGTTACTCGATGTACTACACCTTC
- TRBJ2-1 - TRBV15 CATSSPGGPTAFF TGTGCCACCAGCAGTCCTGGGGGACCCACCGCGTTCTTC
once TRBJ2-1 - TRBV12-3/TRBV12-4 CASRTFETYNEQFF TGTGCCAGCAGGACGTTCGAGACCTACAATGAGCAGTTCTTC
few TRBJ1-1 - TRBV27 CASSWGIRNTEAFF TGTGCCAGCAGTTGGGGGATTCGGAACACTGAAGCTTTCTTT
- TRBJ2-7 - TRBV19 CASSGSGGYEQYF TGTGCCAGTAGTGGTTCAGGCGGCTACGAGCAGTACTTC
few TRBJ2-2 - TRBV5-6 CASSLELAWGGELFF TGTGCCAGCAGCTTGGAGCTCGCCTGGGGCGGGGAGCTGTTTTTT
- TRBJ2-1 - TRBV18 CASSPGYPDEQFF TGTGCCAGCTCACCAGGGTACCCCGATGAGCAGTTCTTC
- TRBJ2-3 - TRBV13 CASSLGLSSDTQYF TGTGCCAGCAGCTTAGGCCTGTCCTCAGATACGCAGTATTTT
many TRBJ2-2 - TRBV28 CASSFWAYTGELFF TGTGCCAGCAGTTTTTGGGCCTACACCGGGGAGCTGTTTTTT
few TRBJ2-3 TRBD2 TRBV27 CASSLWASGLDTQYF TGTGCCAGCAGTTTATGGGCTAGCGGGTTGGATACGCAGTATTTT
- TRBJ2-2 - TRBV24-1 CATSDFAGGFSGELFF TGTGCCACCAGTGATTTCGCAGGGGGGTTTTCCGGGGAGCTGTTTTTT
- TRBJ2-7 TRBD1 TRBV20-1 CSAGVGRTGYGLSSYEQYF TGCAGTGCTGGGGTTGGTAGGACAGGGTACGGTTTGAGCTCCTACGAGCAGTACTTC
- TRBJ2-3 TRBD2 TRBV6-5 CASSYRLASTDTQYF TGTGCCAGCAGTTACAGACTAGCCTCCACAGATACGCAGTATTTT
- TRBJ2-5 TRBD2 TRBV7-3 CASTATGGSGETQYF TGTGCCAGCACCGCCACGGGCGGGAGTGGAGAGACCCAGTACTTC